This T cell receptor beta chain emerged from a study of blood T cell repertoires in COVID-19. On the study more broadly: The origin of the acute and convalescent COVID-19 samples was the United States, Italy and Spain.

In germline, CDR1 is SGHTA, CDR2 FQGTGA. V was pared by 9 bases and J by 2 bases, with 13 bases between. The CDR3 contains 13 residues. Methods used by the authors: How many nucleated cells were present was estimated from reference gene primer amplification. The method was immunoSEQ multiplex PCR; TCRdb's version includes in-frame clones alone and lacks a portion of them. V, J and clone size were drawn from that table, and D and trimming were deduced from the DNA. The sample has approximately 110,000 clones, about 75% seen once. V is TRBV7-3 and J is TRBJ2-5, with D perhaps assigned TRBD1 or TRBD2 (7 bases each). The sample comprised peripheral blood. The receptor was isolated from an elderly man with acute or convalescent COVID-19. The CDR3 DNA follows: TGTGCCAGTAGCAGGGGGGGTCAAGAGACCCAGTACTTC. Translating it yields CASSRGGQETQYF. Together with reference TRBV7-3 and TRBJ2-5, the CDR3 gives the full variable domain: GAGVSQTPSNKVTEKGKYVELRCDPISGHTALYWYRQSLGQGPEFLIYFQGTGAADDSGLPNDRFFAVRPEGSVSTLKIQRTERGDSAVYLCASSRGGQETQYFGPGTRLLVL.